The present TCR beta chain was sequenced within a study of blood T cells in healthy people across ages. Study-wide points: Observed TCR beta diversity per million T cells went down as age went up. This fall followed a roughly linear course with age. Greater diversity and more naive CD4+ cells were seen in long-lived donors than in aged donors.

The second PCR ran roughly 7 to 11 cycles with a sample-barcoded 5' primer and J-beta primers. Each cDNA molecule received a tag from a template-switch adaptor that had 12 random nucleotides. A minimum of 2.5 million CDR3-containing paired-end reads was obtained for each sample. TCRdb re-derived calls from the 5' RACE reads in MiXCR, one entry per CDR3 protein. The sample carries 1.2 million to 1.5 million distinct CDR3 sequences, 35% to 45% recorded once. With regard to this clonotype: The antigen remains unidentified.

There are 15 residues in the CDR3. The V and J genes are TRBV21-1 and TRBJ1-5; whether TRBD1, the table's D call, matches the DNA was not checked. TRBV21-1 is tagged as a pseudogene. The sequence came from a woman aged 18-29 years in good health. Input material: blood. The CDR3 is CASSRGQGSEQPQHF. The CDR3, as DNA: TGTGCCAGCAGCAGAGGGCAGGGGTCAGAACAGCCCCAGCATTTT.